A single sample gave rise to the 23 T cell receptor beta chains below, sequenced in a study of early stage breast cancer tumors. Clones were sequenced by immunoSEQ multiplex PCR, and TCRdb holds only the in-frame ones, with some missing. The sample lists around 28,000 clones; around 67% were seen once. The specimen was breast tumor tissue. All receptors come from a person under 45 with breast cancer.

The gene calls are TRBV11-3 and TRBJ1-1; D unresolved. The germline V gene has CDR1 SGHNT and CDR2 YENEEA. The ends were cut back, 3 bases at V and 0 bases at J, with 8 bases in the middle. The CDR3 runs to 14 residues. CDR3 nucleotide sequence: TGTGCCAGCAGCTTGAGGGCTATGAACACTGAAGCTTTCTTT. It translates to CASSLRAMNTEAFF.

The chain links TRBV6-1 to TRBJ2-1; no reliable D call. Germline CDR1 reads MNHNS; CDR2 reads SASEGT. V lost 5 bases to trimming and J lost 5 bases, with 7 bases between them. The CDR3 length is 12 residues. CDR3: CASSLRNNEQFF. Written as DNA, the CDR3 is TGTGCCAGCAGTCTTCGAAACAATGAGCAGTTCTTC.

In its sample, this clone ranks as medium-sized. This chain uses TRBV7-7 with TRBJ2-7; D is possibly TRBD1 (6 bases). Germline V gene data show CDR1 as SSHAT and CDR2 as FNYEAQ (reference sequence). There are 14 residues in the CDR3. Trimming stripped 6 bases from V and 3 bases from J, with 15 bases between. The CDR3 region is CASSLQGFGYEQYF. The CDR3 DNA reads as TGTGCCAGCAGTCTACAGGGTTTCGGCTACGAGCAGTACTTC.

This clone was picked up a small number of times. The chain couples TRBV4-3 to TRBJ2-7; perhaps TRBD1 as D (5 bases). The CDR3 contains 13 residues. V gave up 1 base and J gave up 4 bases, with 8 bases separating them. The germline V gene has CDR1 LGHNA and CDR2 YSLEER. This CDR3 reads CASSQVYRYEQYF. DNA for the CDR3: TGCGCCAGCAGCCAAGTTTACAGGTACGAGCAGTACTTC.

The chain links TRBV5-6 to TRBJ2-5, with D perhaps TRBD2 (6 bases). From germline, CDR1 is SGHDT and CDR2 YYEEEE. This CDR3 has 15 amino acids. The germline V and J ends were trimmed by 2 bases and 2 bases, with 13 bases remaining between them. In nucleotides, the CDR3 is TGTGCCAGCAGCTTAGCGTCAGGGAGGCAAGAGACCCAGTACTTC. Protein sequence: CASSLASGRQETQYF. The variable domain in full, with the rest retrieved from reference TRBV5-6 and TRBJ2-5, is DAGVTQSPTHLIKTRGQQVTLRCSPKSGHDTVSWYQQALGQGPQFIFQYYEEEERQRGNFPDRFSGHQFPNYSSELNVNALLLGDSALYLCASSLASGRQETQYFGPGTRLLVL.

The genes are TRBV20-1 and TRBJ1-2, with 7 bases identical to TRBD1. CDR3 length: 11 residues. V shed 8 bases and J 6 bases; nucleotides not matched to a gene: 6. CDR1 is DFQATT, CDR2 SNEGSKA, per germline (reference sequence). The CDR3 DNA sequence: TGCAGTCCACAGGGGCAGAATGGCTACACCTTC. Its protein is CSPQGQNGYTF.

In this sample, this clone is medium-sized (0.01 to 0.1%). V and J are TRBV6-1 and TRBJ1-5; D is uncertain. The V gene's germline CDR1 is MNHNS and CDR2 SASEGT. The CDR3 covers 14 residues. V was trimmed by 8 bases and J by 6 bases, leaving 17 bases between them. CDR3 residues: CASSPERLGQPQHF. The CDR3, as DNA: TGTGCCAGCTCCCCAGAACGGCTGGGTCAGCCCCAGCATTTT.

This rearrangement joins TRBV5-1 to TRBJ2-1, with TRBD1 identical over 7 bases. Per germline, CDR1 SGHRS and CDR2 YFSETQ. The V gene end was trimmed by 4 bases and the J gene end by 7 bases; junction bases not matched to a gene: 8. The CDR3 has 14 residues. The CDR3 spells CASSPRDSRNEQFF. CDR3 in DNA: TGCGCCAGCAGCCCCCGGGACAGTCGTAATGAGCAGTTCTTC.

This clone was counted a few times. The chain is built from TRBV7-8 and TRBJ1-2; tentative D call: TRBD1 (6 bases). The CDR3 totals 12 residues. Germline V gives CDR1 SGHVS, CDR2 FQNEAQ. V lost 5 bases, J lost 9 bases, and 13 bases lay in between. The CDR3 DNA follows: TGTGCCAGCAGCCAGCGGACAGATCGCTACACCTTC. It codes for CASSQRTDRYTF.

The rearrangement links TRBV28 to TRBJ2-5, with D hard to call. This CDR3 is 11 amino acids long. Trimming left V 1 base short and J 5 bases short, with 2 bases between. Looked up from germline, CDR1 is MDHEN and CDR2 is SYDVKM. The CDR3 DNA sequence: TGTGCCAGCAGTTTATTGGAGACCCAGTACTTC. As protein: CASSLLETQYF.

The chain couples TRBV4-1 to TRBJ2-7; 16 bases map to TRBD2. The V segment lost 0 bases and the J segment 6 bases; nucleotides outside the gene matches: 11. CDR1 and CDR2 from the germline V gene are MGHRA and YSYEKL. The CDR3 extends over 19 amino acids. CDR3 loop: CASSQEGTSGRARRFEQYF. For the CDR3, the DNA is TGCGCCAGCAGCCAAGAAGGGACTAGCGGGAGGGCCCGCCGGTTCGAGCAGTACTTC.

The chain links TRBV18 to TRBJ2-2, with 7 bases lining up with TRBD1. There are 18 residues in the CDR3. The V gene end was trimmed by 3 bases and the J gene end by 5 bases; junction bases not matched to a gene: 15. Germline V lookup: CDR1 KGHSH, CDR2 LQKENI. CDR3 in DNA: TGTGCCAGCTCACCGTCTACCGCCGGGACAGTAAAAACCGGGGAGCTGTTTTTT. Amino acid sequence: CASSPSTAGTVKTGELFF.

The chain joins TRBV30 to TRBJ2-1; weak D call: TRBD2 (6 bases). Germline CDR1 and CDR2: GTSNPN and SVGIG (reference sequence). V shed 8 bases and J shed 0 bases, with 17 bases lying between them. This CDR3 is built from 15 residues. DNA for the CDR3: TGTGCCGCAAGGGCGGGAATGAGCTCCTACAATGAGCAGTTCTTC. As protein: CAARAGMSSYNEQFF.

This clone showed up just a few times. The V and J genes are TRBV27 and TRBJ1-1; 7 nucleotides line up with TRBD1. There are 14 residues in the CDR3. V was clipped by 5 bases and J by 1 base; unmatched bases: 4. The germline CDR1 and CDR2 sequences are MNHEY and SMNVEV (reference sequence). CDR3 coding DNA: TGTGCCAGCAGTCCCGGGACAGCGAACACTGAAGCTTTCTTT. Protein: CASSPGTANTEAFF.

The chain employs TRBV28 and TRBJ1-2, with D unresolved. Germline lookup yields CDR1 MDHEN and CDR2 SYDVKM. The V and J ends lost 5 bases and 1 base respectively, with 8 bases between them. The length of the CDR3 is 13 residues. CDR3 in amino acids: CASSPRFNYGYTF. In nucleotides, the CDR3 is TGTGCCAGCAGTCCGAGATTTAACTATGGCTACACCTTC.

Here the CDR3 DNA reads TGCGCCAGCAGGGGGCGGGAGGGGGGTGAGCAGTTCTTC. This gives the protein CASRGREGGEQFF. The chain combines TRBV10-2 with TRBJ2-1; 9 positions agree with TRBD2. This CDR3 is 13 amino acids long. Per germline, CDR1 WSHSY and CDR2 SAAADI. V trimming: 6 bases; J trimming: 9 bases; junction bases outside the gene matches: 6.

The chain combines TRBV7-2 with TRBJ1-3; TRBD1 might be the D (6 bases). The V and J ends lost 5 bases and 0 bases respectively, with 11 bases between them. The CDR3 is 15 amino acids. The germline CDR1 and CDR2 sequences are SGHTA and FQGNSA. This chain's CDR3 is CASSTGQSSGNTIYF. In DNA, the CDR3 is TGTGCCAGCAGCACTGGACAGTCCTCTGGAAACACCATATATTTT. Drawing the rest from reference TRBV7-2 and TRBJ1-3, the complete variable domain is GAGVSQSPSNKVTEKGKDVELRCDPISGHTALYWYRQSLGQGLEFLIYFQGNSAPDKSGLPSDRFSAERTGGSVSTLTIQRTQQEDSAVYLCASSTGQSSGNTIYFGEGSWLTVV.

V is TRBV5-4 and J is TRBJ2-2, with 9 bases aligning to TRBD1. The germline gives CDR1 SGHNT, CDR2 YYREEE (reference sequence). The V and J ends lost 4 bases and 4 bases, in that order; junction bases with no gene match: 11. CDR3 length: 17 amino acids. The CDR3 DNA reads as TGTGCCAGCAGCCCGGGGACTACAGGGGGCGGCACCGGGGAGCTGTTTTTT. This codes for CASSPGTTGGGTGELFF.

This clone has just one count. The chain carries TRBV18 and TRBJ2-3, with 12 bases identical to TRBD2. The CDR3 is 14 residues long. Germline CDR1 and CDR2: KGHSH and LQKENI. With 3 bases clipped from V and 6 bases from J, the junction kept 1 base outside the gene matches. CDR3 DNA: TGTGCCAGCTCACCTACTAGCGGGAGGGATACGCAGTATTTT. This gives the protein CASSPTSGRDTQYF. Complete variable domain (other parts from reference TRBV18 and TRBJ2-3): NAGVMQNPRHLVRRRGQEARLRCSPMKGHSHVYWYRQLPEEGLKFMVYLQKENIIDESGMPKERFSAEFPKEGPSILRIQQVVRGDSAAYFCASSPTSGRDTQYFGPGTRLTVL.

The chain recombines TRBV6-6 with TRBJ2-2; possibly TRBD2 for D (5 bases). The CDR3 runs 16 residues. CDR1 is MNHNY and CDR2 is SVGAGI in the germline V gene (reference sequence). V was clipped by 0 bases and J by 0 bases, with 8 bases between them. The DNA for the CDR3 is TGTGCCAGCAGTTACTCTCCTAGCTCGAACACCGGGGAGCTGTTTTTT. Amino acid sequence: CASSYSPSSNTGELFF.

This chain joins TRBV6-5 and TRBJ2-7; TRBD2 is a possible D gene (5 bases). Germline-derived CDR1 and CDR2 are MNHEY and SVGAGI. The CDR3 is 15 amino acids. Trimming pared 4 bases from V and 0 bases from J, leaving 13 bases between. CDR3 residues: CASSLSSGPSYEQYF. For the CDR3, the DNA is TGTGCCAGCAGTTTGTCCAGCGGACCCTCCTACGAGCAGTACTTC.

In DNA form, the CDR3 reads TGTGCCAGTAGTATGGGCCTAAACGAGCAATACGAGCAGTACTTC. It codes for CASSMGLNEQYEQYF. The rearrangement links TRBV19 to TRBJ2-7; no reliable D call. Per the germline V gene, CDR1 is LNHDA and CDR2 is SQIVND (reference sequence). The CDR3 spans 15 residues. Between the trimmed V and J ends, which lost 3 bases and 4 bases, there was a span of 16 bases.

This rearrangement joins TRBV19 to TRBJ1-2; 10 positions agree with TRBD1. V shed 5 bases, J shed 2 bases, and the junction held 20 bases outside the gene matches. The CDR3 extends over 20 amino acids. Germline V gives CDR1 LNHDA, CDR2 SQIVND (reference sequence). The CDR3 DNA reads as TGTGCCAGTAGTGCCCCCGGGCGTCCCGGGACAGGGGTTTCGAACTATGGCTACACCTTC. Encoded protein: CASSAPGRPGTGVSNYGYTF.